This T cell receptor beta chain comes out of a study of T cells in Graves' hyperthyroidism and ophthalmopathy. Amplified TCR beta CDR3 regions derived from RNA transcripts. Primed by the HTBI set, a first-round RT-PCR was run on the TCR CDR3. TCRdb redid the calling of the multiplex PCR reads with MiXCR, one entry per CDR3 protein. This table holds about 840,000 distinct CDR3 sequences, around 39% found once. Trimming took off 7 bases at V and 6 bases at J, with 12 bases between the two ends. The CDR3 covers 13 residues. Looked up from germline, CDR1 is SEHNR and CDR2 is FQNEAQ (reference sequence). There are a few counts of this clonotype.

Sequences were obtained from blood. The rearrangement joins TRBV7-9 to TRBJ2-2; possible D gene TRBD2, 6 bases. The sequence came from a man aged 18-30 years with Graves' hyperthyroidism. The DNA of the CDR3 is TGTGCCAGCACACGAGGAGGGGCCGGGGAGCTGTTTTTT. Protein product: CASTRGGAGELFF.